This T cell receptor (beta chain) came from a study of cytomegalovirus exposure and HLA in healthy donors. About the study: Around 79 million unique TCRs, all from HLA-typed donors, were included in an early release of the data. The study, taken as a whole, reports: Association of some 18,000 TCR beta sequences with HLA alleles was found at 0.05 false discovery rate in a later analysis. In a later analysis, HLA-associated TCR beta chains were more clonally expanded than equally common others.

The PCR had 60 Vbeta and 13 Jbeta primers. Method: immunoSEQ multiplex PCR; TCRdb's copy keeps in-frame clones and lacks some. In total, the table holds tens of thousands of clones. The V and J ends lost 5 bases and 7 bases, in that order; junction bases with no gene match: 6. CDR1 and CDR2 (germline): SGHTA, FQGNSA. This CDR3 contains 16 residues. Note on this clone: What it binds is unknown.

The chain links TRBV7-2 to TRBJ2-4; 15 bases line up with TRBD2. The sequence was collected from a man in his forties or fifties in good health and CMV-seropositive. The sample taken for sequencing was PBMCs. Written as DNA, the CDR3 is TGTGCCAGCAGCCTTGGGACTAGCGGGAGGTACAACATTCAGTACTTC. Encoded protein: CASSLGTSGRYNIQYF.